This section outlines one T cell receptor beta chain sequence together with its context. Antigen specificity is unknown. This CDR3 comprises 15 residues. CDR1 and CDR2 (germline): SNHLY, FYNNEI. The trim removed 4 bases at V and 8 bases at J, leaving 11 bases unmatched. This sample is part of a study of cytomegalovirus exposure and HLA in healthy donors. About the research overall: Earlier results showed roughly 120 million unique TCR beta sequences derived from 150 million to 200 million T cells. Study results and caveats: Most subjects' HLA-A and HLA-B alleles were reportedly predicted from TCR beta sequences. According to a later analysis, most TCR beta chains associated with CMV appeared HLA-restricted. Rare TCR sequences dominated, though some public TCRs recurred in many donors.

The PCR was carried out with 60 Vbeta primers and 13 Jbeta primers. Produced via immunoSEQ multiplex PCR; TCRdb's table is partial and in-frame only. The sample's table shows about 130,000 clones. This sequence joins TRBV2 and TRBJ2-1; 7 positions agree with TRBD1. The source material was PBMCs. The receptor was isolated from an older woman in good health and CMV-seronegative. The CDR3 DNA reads TGTGCCAGCAGTGCGACAGGGTGGTTTGGTGATGAGCAGTTCTTC. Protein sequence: CASSATGWFGDEQFF.